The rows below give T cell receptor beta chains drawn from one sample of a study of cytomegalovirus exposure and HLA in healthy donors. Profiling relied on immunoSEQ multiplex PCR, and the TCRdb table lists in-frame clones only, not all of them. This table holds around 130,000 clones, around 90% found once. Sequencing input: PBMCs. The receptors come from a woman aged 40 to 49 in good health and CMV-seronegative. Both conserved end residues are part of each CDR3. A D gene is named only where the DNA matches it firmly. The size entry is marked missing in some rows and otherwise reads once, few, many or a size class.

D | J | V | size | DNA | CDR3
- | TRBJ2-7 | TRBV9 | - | TGTGCCAGCAGCGTAGCAGGGGTGATTAACTACGAGCAGTACTTC | CASSVAGVINYEQYF
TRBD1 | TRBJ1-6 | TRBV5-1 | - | TGCGCCAGCAGAACTACAGGGGGCAATAATTCACCCCTCCACTTT | CASRTTGGNNSPLHF
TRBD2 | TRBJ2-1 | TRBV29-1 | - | TGCAGCGTTGAAGGTGGTCTAGCGGGAGGGGTTGAGCAGTTCTTC | CSVEGGLAGGVEQFF
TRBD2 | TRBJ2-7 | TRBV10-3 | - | TGTGCCACCACGGGGGGGGCCGAGTACGAGCAGTACTTC | CATTGGAEYEQYF
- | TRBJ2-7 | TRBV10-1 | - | TGCGCCCGTCAAACGTGTCTTTCCTACGAGCAGTACTTC | CARQTCLSYEQYF
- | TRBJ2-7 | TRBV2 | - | TGTGCCAGCAGCTACGCCACCGAGCAGTACTTC | CASSYATEQYF
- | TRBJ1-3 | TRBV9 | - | TGTGCCAGCAGTGGACAGCGCTCTGGAAACACCATATATTTT | CASSGQRSGNTIYF
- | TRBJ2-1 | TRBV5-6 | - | TGTGCCAGCAGCTTGGAACAGGGCCAAATCTACAATGAGCAGTTCTTC | CASSLEQGQIYNEQFF
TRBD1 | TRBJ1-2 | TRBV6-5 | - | TGTGCCAGCAGACTAGGACAGGGTATCTATGGCTACACCTTC | CASRLGQGIYGYTF
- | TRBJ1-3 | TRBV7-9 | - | TGTGCCAGCAGCTCCAGGGCCAGCTCTGGAAACACCATATATTTT | CASSSRASSGNTIYF
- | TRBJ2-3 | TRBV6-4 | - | TGTGCCAGCAGTGACTCTCGGAGCGCAGATACGCAGTATTTT | CASSDSRSADTQYF
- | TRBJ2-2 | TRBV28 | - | TGTGCCAGCAGCCTCCTCCAACTAGCCGGGGAGCTGTTTTTT | CASSLLQLAGELFF
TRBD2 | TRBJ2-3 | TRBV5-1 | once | TGCGCCAGCAGCGCCGGGACTAGCGGGAGGGCAGATACGCAGTATTTT | CASSAGTSGRADTQYF
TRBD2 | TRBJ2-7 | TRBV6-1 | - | TGTGCCAGCAGTGCCGGGACTAGCGGTTCCTACGAGCAGTACTTC | CASSAGTSGSYEQYF
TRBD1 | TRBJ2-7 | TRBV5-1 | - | TGCGCCAGCAGCACTGACAGGGTCTACGAGCAGTACTTC | CASSTDRVYEQYF
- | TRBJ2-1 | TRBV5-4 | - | TGTGCCAGCAGCTTGGACAGTTACAATGAGCAGTTCTTC | CASSLDSYNEQFF
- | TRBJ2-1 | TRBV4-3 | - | TGCGCCAGCAGCCAGACCCTCGGGACACATTCTTTCTTC | CASSQTLGTHSFF
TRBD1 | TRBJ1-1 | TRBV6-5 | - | TGTGCCAGCCGACCGACAGGGAAGGATTCTGAAGCTTTCTTT | CASRPTGKDSEAFF
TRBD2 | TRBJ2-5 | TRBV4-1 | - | TGCGCCAGCAGCCAATCTCGGGGGGGGGAGACCCAGTACTTC | CASSQSRGGETQYF
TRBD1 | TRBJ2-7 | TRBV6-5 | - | TGTGCCAGCAGTTACTCCGGACAGGGAGGCGAGCAGTACTTC | CASSYSGQGGEQYF